The 10 T cell receptor beta chains below come from one sample, sequenced in a study of T-cell memory formation after mild COVID-19. In TCRdb, the 5' RACE reads were re-called with MiXCR into one record per CDR3 protein. The data contain hundreds of thousands of distinct CDR3 sequences, roughly a fifth of them singletons. Sequenced sample: PBMCs or a T cell subset sorted from them (not recorded which). These receptors were taken from an adult woman who had mild COVID-19 (a few samples of this study predate the infection). Cell type and time point are not known.

This clonotype was counted between two and nine times. The gene calls are TRBV11-2 and TRBJ2-7; 10 positions agree with TRBD1. V dropped 4 bases and J dropped 0; count of bases not matched to a gene: 6. Germline loops: CDR1 SGHAT, CDR2 FQNNGV. The CDR3 has 16 amino acids. The CDR3: CASSSPGQGSSYEQYF. Here the CDR3 DNA reads TGTGCCAGCAGCTCTCCGGGACAGGGGAGCTCCTACGAGCAGTACTTC.

This chain joins TRBV4-1 and TRBJ2-1, with D possibly being TRBD2 (6 bases). From germline, CDR1 is MGHRA and CDR2 YSYEKL. The V gene lost 3 bases and the J gene lost 7 bases, with 19 bases spanning the gap. There are 16 residues in the CDR3. The CDR3 spells CASSHLLAPRGNEQFF. CDR3 bases: TGCGCCAGCAGCCACCTCCTAGCGCCTCGGGGGAATGAGCAGTTCTTC.

This clonotype has at least ten counts. V and J are TRBV18 and TRBJ1-1, with D perhaps TRBD1 (6 bases). The CDR3 is made up of 14 amino acids. The germline V gene has CDR1 KGHSH and CDR2 LQKENI. V lost 3 bases, J lost 4 bases, and 12 bases lay in between. The CDR3 sequence is CASSPETRGTEAFF. The CDR3 DNA follows: TGTGCCAGCTCACCGGAAACCAGGGGCACTGAAGCTTTCTTT.

This clonotype occurred a few times. The chain joins TRBV5-1 to TRBJ1-3, with TRBD1 identical over 9 bases. CDR3 length: 16 amino acids. Germline V gene lookup returns CDR1 SGHRS and CDR2 YFSETQ. V gave up 3 bases and J gave up 0 bases; unmatched junction bases: 4. In nucleotides, the CDR3 is TGCGCCAGCAGCTCCCGGGACAGGGCCTCTGGAAACACCATATATTTT. Amino acid sequence: CASSSRDRASGNTIYF.

Notes on this clonotype: At one end the junction does not follow the germline gene, possibly because of a read error. The chain recombines TRBV3-1 with TRBJ2-4, with unresolved D. Germline V gene lookup returns CDR1 LGHDT and CDR2 YNNKEL (reference sequence). This CDR3 comprises 12 residues. The CDR3 region is CASSQAENIQYF. For the CDR3, the DNA is TGTGCCAGCAGCCAAGCCGAAAACATTCAGTACTTC.

The chain has TRBV5-1 and TRBJ2-7; 12 bases map to TRBD1. The germline gives CDR1 SGHRS, CDR2 YFSETQ. V gave up 1 base and J gave up 3 bases; unmatched junction bases: 11. CDR3 length: 18 residues. CDR3 bases: TGCGCCAGCAGCTTGTCTTTCACCGGGACAGGGGGCATCTACGAGCAGTACTTC. This sequence encodes CASSLSFTGTGGIYEQYF.

The chain has TRBV5-5 and TRBJ2-7, with D possibly being TRBD1 or TRBD2 (5 bases each). The CDR3 consists of 14 residues. The V end was cut by 4 bases, the J end by 3 bases, with 14 bases between. CDR1 SGHKS and CDR2 YYEKEE come from the germline V gene (reference sequence). The CDR3 here is CASSPGTAVYEQYF. The CDR3 region has the DNA TGTGCCAGCAGCCCCGGGACGGCTGTCTACGAGCAGTACTTC.

V gene TRBV27 combines with J gene TRBJ1-1, with no clear D. CDR3 length: 13 residues. The germline V gene has CDR1 MNHEY and CDR2 SMNVEV (reference sequence). V lost 3 bases and J lost 7, with 12 bases in between. In DNA form, the CDR3 reads TGTGCCAGCAGTTTTCGGCAGATGGGTGAAGCTTTCTTT. Translating gives CASSFRQMGEAFF.

This clonotype has more than one count but fewer than ten. The chain is built from TRBV29-1 and TRBJ2-3, with D unclear. With 7 bases removed from V and 2 bases from J, the gap between germline ends came to 16 bases. CDR3 length: 14 amino acids. Germline CDR1 is SQVTM and CDR2 is ANQGSEA. CDR3 sequence: CSARSPAPTDTQYF. The CDR3 bases are TGCAGCGCCCGGTCCCCGGCCCCCACAGATACGCAGTATTTT.

CDR3 sequence: CASSKAPAPYNEQFF. For the CDR3, the DNA is TGTGCCAGCAGCAAAGCCCCAGCGCCCTACAATGAGCAGTTCTTC. V is TRBV21-1 and J is TRBJ2-1. TRBV21-1 is a known pseudogene. This CDR3 contains 15 residues.